This T cell receptor (beta chain) was documented in a study of CD8 T cells in ankylosing spondylitis. Study-wide results and limits: A subset of motif variants has previously been described in the synovial fluid and blood of reactive arthritis. Those disease-linked clones were CD8+; they were also relatively rare in peripheral blood. Disease-associated clones were reportedly significantly overrepresented in matched ankylosing spondylitis synovial fluid. A motif of under 10 highly homologous TCR beta variants was seen as apparently characteristic of ankylosing spondylitis blood.

Details on this clonotype: Its antigen is currently unknown.

This CDR3 has 15 residues. Between the trimmed V and J ends, which lost 3 bases and 3 bases, there was a span of 12 bases. The germline gives CDR1 SGHRS, CDR2 YFSETQ. Library preparation for TCR beta used quantitative 5'-RACE with molecular barcodes. A single record per CDR3 protein comes from TCRdb applying MiXCR to the 5' RACE reads. Altogether over 400,000 distinct CDR3 sequences are present, 25% to 30% being singletons, with the ten largest covering over 0.8%. What was sequenced was blood, either unsorted or a sorted T cell fraction (not recorded which). The chain uses TRBV5-1 and TRBJ2-2; possibly TRBD2 for D (6 bases). The receptor was derived from a male donor with ankylosing spondylitis. The CDR3 here is CASSSSGEYTGELFF. DNA for the CDR3: TGCGCCAGCAGCTCCTCGGGAGAGTACACCGGGGAGCTGTTTTTT.